The text below deals with one TCR beta chain. No cognate antigen has been identified for it. The sample holds no much larger clone one base away, and base qualities are not on file. The sample is drawn from a study of shared clonotypes between healthy human individuals (dated by TCRdb to 2018 to 2021). Study-wide context: The cohort comprised a couple of women and a few men aged 18 to 49 years. Between about 0.94 and 8.9 billion PBMCs per donor were obtained by leukapheresis. For each donor, CD4 naive and CD4 memory were each given three plates, CD8 naive was given two plates, and CD8 memory was given one plate. Blood TCR repertoires of a handful of healthy adults were deeply sequenced to estimate repertoire size and the extent of clonotype sharing between individuals. Libraries were prepared and TCR repertoires were sequenced by different laboratories using diverse techniques, in order to increase sequencing depth and limit assay-specific biases. Paper-wide results and their limitations: Naive subsets generally had larger estimated clonotype richness than memory subsets. Across a handful of donors, around 5.4% of naive CD4, 3% to 3.5% of naive CD8, 2.3% of memory CD4, and under 0.45% of memory CD8 clonotypes were shared. Rarefaction of sorted-subset datasets indicated incomplete sequencing despite the large sequencing depth. Only blood was sampled, and tissue TCR repertoires likely differ from those in blood. Compared with non-shared clonotypes, the clonotypes found in all four sorted-subset donors had higher generation probabilities. Based on pairwise subsampling, the degree of clonotype sharing among donors was expected to be affected by sequencing depth. The small number of donors limited the genetic and exposure-history diversity represented.

V loses 4 bases, J loses 1 base, and the germline ends lie 16 bases apart. The CDR3 starts with the cysteine, ends with the phenylalanine, and has 16 residues. The DNA shown is the 48-base CDR3, in frame from base 1. The germline V gene (reference sequence) provides CDR1 SEHNR and CDR2 FQNEAQ. The donors were healthy, HIV-negative adults who had no recently reported acute infections or vaccinations. Every donor was a Caucasian adult living in Nashville, Tennessee, USA. CD4+ T cells were enriched by magnetic negative selection; naive cells were then positively selected on CD45RA, and the negative fraction formed the memory subset. Blood was obtained by leukapheresis, after which PBMCs were separated by Ficoll-Histopaque density gradient centrifugation and cryopreserved in liquid nitrogen vapor phase. Analytical flow cytometry was used to check the purity and quantity of each magnetically sorted T cell population. From each sorted fraction, genomic DNA was isolated and quantified by UV absorbance on a Nanodrop 2000c.

TCR CDR3 regions were amplified from genomic DNA by multiplex PCR using the deep immunoSEQ assay. For each cell subset, the extracted genomic DNA was distributed evenly across all wells of several immunoSEQ 96-well plates, and each plate served as one replicate. Each replicate PCR for sorted subsets received around 200 ng genomic DNA, equal to tens of thousands of T cell genomes. The purified libraries were quantified using a Qubit 3.0 fluorometer, sized with a Bioanalyzer 2100, and then quantified again using the KAPA Library Quantification kit. Every immunoSEQ 96-well plate was sequenced on a separate single-read 150-cycle Illumina NextSeq 550 flow cell. The paper's processing steps were these. Because the immunoSEQ output included only junctional sequences and no quality scores, the filtering could not be the same as the filtering used for full-length reads. To assign V/J genes and CDR3, sequences were annotated using PyIR, a Python wrapper for IgBLAST v1.9, with IMGT germline references. Reads were removed for weak V/J assignments (E-value above 1e-6), missing CDR3, stop codons, out-of-frame junctions, or ambiguous translated residues. V3J clonotypes were defined as sequences sharing the same inferred V gene, J gene, and CDR3 amino acid sequence. Percentage overlap between repertoires was calculated by dividing the number of shared unique clonotypes by the size of the smaller repertoire. Repertoire richness was assessed with RTK rarefaction, the Chao1 estimator, and Recon v2.1 estimates of unobserved clonotypes. Generation probabilities were computed with OLGA for all TCRbeta clonotypes obtained by the gDNA method from four donors. This is the immuneACCESS table as TCRdb keeps it, with only in-frame sequences that have V and J called. A part of the clones is gone; compared with another copy, unresolved V genes explain less than half, and the rest is unexplained. V, J and clone size were drawn from that table, and D and trimming were deduced from the DNA. In all, the sample holds about 1.5 million clones, and 95% to 99% of those were seen once. Of the sample, less than 0.55% falls within the top ten clones.

Recombination joined TRBV7-9 with TRBJ1-1; confidence is insufficient to name the D gene. The clonotype was recovered from a man aged 30 to 39 in good health. The sequencing sample was made of naive CD4+ T cells sorted from blood. The intended sense of this specimen's cell subset or site label: CD45RA+ positively selected. The DNA sequence follows: TGTGCCAGCAGCTACGTGGACGGACGGACGAACACTGAAGCTTTCTTT. It translates to CASSYVDGRTNTEAFF.